These 11 T cell receptor beta chains originate from one sample sequenced in a study of CXCR3-negative and CXCR3-positive naive CD8 T cells. Points from the study as a whole: Naive cells positive for CXCR3 carried more hydrophobic TRB CDR3s than CXCR3-negative ones.

These TCRs are of unknown antigen specificity. The libraries of TRB cDNA were constructed through 5' RACE using UMI labels. TCRdb re-called the 5' RACE reads and gives one entry per CDR3 protein, without DNA. This listing includes about 60,000 distinct CDR3 sequences. Sequenced sample: naive CXCR3+ CD8+ T cells from blood. Indicated subset: CD45RO-CCR7+CD27+CD95- naive CD8+ T cells expressing CXCR3 (TNR3+). The receptor source for this set is a human donor in good health. Some clones in this sample may be carry-over from other donors' samples.

The V call is TRBV4-3, the J call TRBJ1-3. The CDR3 totals 14 residues. Germline V CDR1 and CDR2: LGHNA, YSLEER. CDR3 sequence: CASSLRPSGNTIYF.

The J gene is TRBJ1-6, the V gene TRBV28. CDR3 length: 15 residues. Germline CDR1 is MDHEN and CDR2 is SYDVKM. The CDR3: CASSVDGTYNSPLHF.

The chain employs TRBV29-1 and TRBJ1-2; the TCRdb D gene call, TRBD1, has no DNA to confirm it. The CDR3 is 14 amino acids. From germline, CDR1 is SQVTM and CDR2 ANQGSEA. The CDR3 is CSVEEPQGIYGYTF. Supplemented by reference TRBV29-1 and TRBJ1-2, the full variable domain reads SAVISQKPSRDICQRGTSLTIQCQVDSQVTMMFWYRQQPGQSLTLIATANQGSEATYESGFVIDKFPISRPNLTFSTLTVSNMSPEDSSIYLCSVEEPQGIYGYTFGSGTRLTVV.

The CDR3 spells CASGAYGTDTQYF. The genes are TRBV7-3 and TRBJ2-3; TCRdb returns TRBD1, unconfirmable since there is no DNA. This CDR3 contains 13 residues. Per the germline V gene, CDR1 is SGHTA and CDR2 is FQGTGA. Complete variable domain (other parts from reference TRBV7-3 and TRBJ2-3): GAGVSQTPSNKVTEKGKYVELRCDPISGHTALYWYRQSLGQGPEFLIYFQGTGAADDSGLPNDRFFAVRPEGSVSTLKIQRTERGDSAVYLCASGAYGTDTQYFGPGTRLTVL.

The chain joins TRBV9 to TRBJ2-7; the TRBD1 assignment by TCRdb is unverifiable without DNA. This CDR3 has 12 amino acids. CDR1 and CDR2 from the germline V gene are SGDLS and YYNGEE. The CDR3 here is CASSPGDYEQYF.

The V gene is TRBV14, the J gene TRBJ2-7. Germline V gene data show CDR1 as SGHDN and CDR2 as FVKESK. The CDR3 is made up of 13 amino acids. This chain's CDR3 is CASSSDHGQEQYF.

This chain uses TRBV15 with TRBJ1-1; without DNA, the TCRdb call of TRBD1 cannot be checked. The CDR3 runs 11 residues. Germline V gene lookup returns CDR1 LNHNV and CDR2 YYDKDF (reference sequence). The CDR3 loop reads CATSKGTEAFF.

The V call is TRBV29-1, the J call TRBJ1-3. Germline V gives CDR1 SQVTM, CDR2 ANQGSEA. This CDR3 contains 14 residues. CDR3 region: CSAVTGISGNTIYF.

The chain joins TRBV11-3 to TRBJ2-2. Per germline, CDR1 SGHNT and CDR2 YENEEA. This CDR3 spans 13 amino acids. The CDR3 sequence: CASSSGYTGELFF. The full variable domain, its missing parts supplied by reference TRBV11-3 and TRBJ2-2, is EAGVVQSPRYKIIEKKQPVAFWCNPISGHNTLYWYLQNLGQGPELLIRYENEEAVDDSQLPKDRFSAERLKGVDSTLKIQPAELGDSAVYLCASSSGYTGELFFGEGSRLTVL.

The chain joins TRBV6-2 or TRBV6-3 to TRBJ2-7. Per germline, CDR1 MNHEY and CDR2 SVGEGT. The CDR3 consists of 13 residues. The CDR3 spells CASSYSPVYEQYF.

V and J are TRBV7-9 and TRBJ1-2. The length of the CDR3 is 12 residues. Germline CDR1 SEHNR, CDR2 FQNEAQ (reference sequence). CDR3 sequence: CASSLAPEGYTF.